This TCR beta chain originates from a study of T cells after posttransplantation cyclophosphamide. General study points: Tissue-infiltrating T cells from skin or gut overlapped little with blood T cells. TRB clonality was highly associated with recipient CMV seropositivity and reactivation.

Comments on this clone: The antigen is unknown.

This table comes from immunoSEQ multiplex PCR, and its TCRdb copy is limited to in-frame clones, with some not included. This table has roughly 49,000 clones, 86% appearing once. Material for sequencing was PBMCs. The source of this sequence is a man aged 25 to 40 with a blood cancer, CMV-positive, and with a related stem cell donor.

The CDR3 sequence is CATSLEREGSYEQYF. The CDR3 DNA sequence: TGTGCCACCTCGTTGGAGCGGGAGGGGAGCTACGAGCAGTACTTC. The chain recombines TRBV7-8 with TRBJ2-7, with TRBD2 identical over 10 bases. The junction had 12 bases not matched to a gene; V was cut back by 10 bases and J by 3 bases. Germline V gene sequence: CDR1 SGHVS, CDR2 FQNEAQ. This CDR3 is built from 15 residues.